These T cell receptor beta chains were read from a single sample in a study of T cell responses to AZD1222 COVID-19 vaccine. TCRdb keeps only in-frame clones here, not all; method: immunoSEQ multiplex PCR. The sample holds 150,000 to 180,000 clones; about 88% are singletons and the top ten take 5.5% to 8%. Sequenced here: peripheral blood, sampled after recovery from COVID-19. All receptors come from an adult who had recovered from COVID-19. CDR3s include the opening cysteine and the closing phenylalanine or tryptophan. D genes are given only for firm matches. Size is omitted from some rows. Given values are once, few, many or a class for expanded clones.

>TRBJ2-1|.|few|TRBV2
CASSEALMGPEFF
TGTGCCAGCAGTGAAGCGCTTATGGGTCCAGAGTTCTTC
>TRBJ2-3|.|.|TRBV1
CTSSFARECPDTQYF
TGCACCAGCAGCTTTGCGCGGGAGTGTCCAGATACGCAGTATTTT
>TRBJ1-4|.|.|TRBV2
CASSPLWGTNEKLFF
TGTGCCAGCAGTCCCCTGTGGGGGACTAATGAAAAACTGTTTTTT
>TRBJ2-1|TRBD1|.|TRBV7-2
CASSLAGQGAFNEQFF
TGTGCCAGCAGCTTAGCCGGACAGGGGGCCTTCAATGAGCAGTTCTTC
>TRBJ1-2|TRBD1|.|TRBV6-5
CASSSAQGRGYTF
TGTGCCAGCAGTTCCGCACAGGGGAGAGGCTACACCTTC
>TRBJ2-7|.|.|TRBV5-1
CASSSGFLSYEQYF
TGCGCCAGCAGCTCCGGGTTCCTTTCCTACGAGCAGTACTTC
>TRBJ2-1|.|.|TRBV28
CASRRAGTQTSEQFF
TGTGCCAGCCGACGGGCGGGAACTCAGACCAGTGAGCAGTTCTTC
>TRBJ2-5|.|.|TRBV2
CASSYLTGGGQETQYF
TGTGCCAGCAGTTACTTGACTGGGGGAGGCCAAGAGACCCAGTACTTC
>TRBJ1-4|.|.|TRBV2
CASSRLSGNEKLFF
TGTGCCAGCAGCAGGTTGTCGGGTAATGAAAAACTGTTTTTT
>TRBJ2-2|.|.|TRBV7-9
CASSLDAPSGELFF
TGTGCCAGCAGCTTAGACGCCCCCTCCGGGGAGCTGTTTTTT
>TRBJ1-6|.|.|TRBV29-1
CSVGWGNNSPLHF
TGCAGCGTTGGTTGGGGCAATAATTCACCCCTCCACTTT
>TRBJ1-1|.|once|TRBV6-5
CASSFMNTEAFF
TGTGCCAGCAGCTTCATGAACACTGAAGCTTTCTTT
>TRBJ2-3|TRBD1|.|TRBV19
CASSLNRGNTQYF
TGTGCCAGTAGTCTCAACAGGGGCAATACGCAGTATTTT
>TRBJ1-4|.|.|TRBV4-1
CASMGGGNEKLFF
TGCGCCAGCATGGGAGGTGGTAATGAAAAACTGTTTTTT
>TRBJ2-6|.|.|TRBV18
CASSRDLSSGANVLTF
TGTGCCAGCTCCCGGGACCTTAGCTCTGGGGCCAACGTCCTGACTTTC
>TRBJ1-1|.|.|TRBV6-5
CASSYGQGEEAFF
TGTGCCAGCAGTTACGGGCAGGGTGAAGAAGCTTTCTTT
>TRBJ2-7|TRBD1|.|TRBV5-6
CASSLVQGAFEQYF
TGTGCCAGCAGCTTGGTACAGGGGGCGTTCGAGCAGTACTTC
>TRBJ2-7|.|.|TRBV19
CASSTPPGANYEQYF
TGTGCCAGTAGTACGCCCCCAGGGGCCAACTACGAGCAGTACTTC
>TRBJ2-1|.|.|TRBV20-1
CSASSLGQPSYNEQFF
TGCAGTGCTAGTAGCCTGGGGCAGCCTAGCTACAATGAGCAGTTCTTC
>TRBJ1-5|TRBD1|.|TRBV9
CASSNRDRGQPQHF
TGTGCCAGCAGCAACCGGGACAGGGGTCAGCCCCAGCATTTT
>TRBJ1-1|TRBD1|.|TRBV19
CASIMSGGRAEAFF
TGTGCCAGTATTATGTCAGGGGGCAGGGCTGAAGCTTTCTTT
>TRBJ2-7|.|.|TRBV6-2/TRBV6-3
CASSLPDRAYEQYF
TGTGCCAGCAGTCTCCCGGACCGAGCCTACGAGCAGTACTTC
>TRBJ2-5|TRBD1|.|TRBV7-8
CASSIDREETQYF
TGTGCCAGCAGCATCGACAGGGAAGAGACCCAGTACTTC
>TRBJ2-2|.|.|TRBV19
CASRNTNLGRAGELFF
TGTGCCAGTAGGAACACGAATTTAGGGCGGGCCGGGGAGCTGTTTTTT
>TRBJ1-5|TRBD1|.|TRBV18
CASSRRDSNSNQPQHF
TGTGCCAGCTCACGCCGGGACAGCAATAGCAATCAGCCCCAGCATTTT
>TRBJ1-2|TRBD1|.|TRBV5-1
CASSRDSKNYGYTF
TGCGCCAGCAGCCGGGACAGCAAAAACTATGGCTACACCTTC